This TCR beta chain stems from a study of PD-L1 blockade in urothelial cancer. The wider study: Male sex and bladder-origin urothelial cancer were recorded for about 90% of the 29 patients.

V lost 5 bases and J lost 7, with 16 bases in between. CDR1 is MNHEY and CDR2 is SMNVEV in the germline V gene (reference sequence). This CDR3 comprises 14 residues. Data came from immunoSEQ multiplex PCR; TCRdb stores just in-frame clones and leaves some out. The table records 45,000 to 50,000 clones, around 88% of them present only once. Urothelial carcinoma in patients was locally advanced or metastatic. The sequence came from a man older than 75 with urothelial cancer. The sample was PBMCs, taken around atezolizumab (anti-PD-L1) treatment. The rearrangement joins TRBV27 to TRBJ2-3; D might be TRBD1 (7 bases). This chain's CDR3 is CASSRDSRGNTQYF. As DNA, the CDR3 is TGTGCCAGCAGTCGGGACAGCCGGGGGAATACGCAGTATTTT.